This T cell receptor beta chain derives from a study of blood T cell repertoires in COVID-19. The CDR3 is made up of 12 amino acids. The V and J ends lost 9 bases and 6 bases respectively, with 12 bases between them. Sequencing used immunoSEQ multiplex PCR; TCRdb keeps in-frame clones, though not all of them. The repertoire consists of over 55,000 clones, with 87% occurring once and the leading ten covering around 20%. The V and J genes are TRBV12-3 or TRBV12-4 and TRBJ2-4; tentatively, D is TRBD2 (5 bases). Sequencing was performed on peripheral blood. The TCR originated in an elderly woman with COVID-19, enrolled during active disease. CDR3 in DNA: TGTGCCAGTCGGGAACACCTAAACATTCAGTACTTC. Residues: CASREHLNIQYF.